This T cell receptor (beta chain) was obtained from a study of T cell responses to AZD1222 COVID-19 vaccine (dated by TCRdb to the early 2020s). With regard to the full study: TCR sequencing was performed for about 240 trial participants, of whom 200 to 220 were given two doses of AZD1222 and 26 were given two doses of MenACWY control vaccine. Enrollment into the trials was organized by age into subgroups of 18-55, 56-69 and 70-plus years, and those subgroups contained approximately 160, 26 and 62 TCR-sequenced participants, respectively.

From cysteine to phenylalanine, the CDR3 is 14 amino acids long. The kept DNA is CDR3 alone, 42 bases in frame from the first base. The germline V gene (reference sequence) supplies CDR1 SGHKS and CDR2 YYEKEE. The junction shows trimming of 6 bases on V and 8 bases on J, plus 18 bases between the germline ends. The CDR3 regions of human TCRbeta chains were subjected to immunosequencing. Under the source paper's analysis protocol: TCRs in the repertoires were compared against a reference library of SARS-CoV-2-specific TCRs that had been generated with the MIRA antigen-specificity platform. Breadth was defined as the fraction of unique TCRs that were SARS-CoV-2-associated. Depth was defined as the fraction of total T cells that were SARS-CoV-2-associated. Using the MIRA data, every spike-specific TCR was mapped to the spike region that the TCR reacted to and assigned to either a CD4 or a CD8 class. Log10-transformed breadth and depth values were compared by one-way ANOVA with Sidak's multiple comparisons tests. TCRdb mirrors the immuneACCESS table, restricted to in-frame sequences. Some clones are absent from its copies; in checked studies, under half trace to an unresolved V gene, and the reason for the others is unknown. V, J and clone size are those of that table, while D and trimming were read from the DNA. The sample table holds about 160,000 clones, of which more than 75% were seen once. Jointly, the top ten make up about 4.3% of the sample.

For this clone: Its antigen specificity is not known. Per-nucleotide qualities are absent, and no much larger clonotype sits a single base away.

The sample's time point label, decoded: about 28 days (+/-7) after the second vaccine dose. AZD1222 recipients with second doses at about 4 weeks or about 12 weeks were pooled, because spike-specific TCR depth and breadth did not differ between schedules. Vaccinee samples came from UK trials COV001 and COV002, including a single-blind randomized controlled phase 2/3 trial of AZD1222 (ChAdOx1 nCoV-19) in healthy adults. Trial participant PBMC samples were collected at day 0 and day 28 after the second dose for TCRbeta chain sequencing. The research as a whole found: Reportedly, close to half of the unique spike-specific TCRs recognized epitopes lying outside the regions that are mutated in the B.1.351 and B.1.1.7 variants. In the small 56-69-year group, the increase in depth fell short of significance, most likely because of low power. Spike-specific TCR breadth and depth rose significantly after two AZD1222 doses compared with day 0 and with MenACWY recipients. Participants were mostly white British and included more females than males, and it was suggested by the authors that clonal diversity may have been underestimated. Conclusions about previously exposed vaccinees are limited, since just a handful of AZD1222 recipients were seropositive for SARS-CoV-2 at baseline. Because no samples from the day 14 peak response were available, repertoires could be characterized only after the peak T cell response. The whole spike protein was spanned by vaccine-associated CD4 TCRs, and dominant responses were seen in regions 160-218 and 743-854.

This clonotype originated in an adult who received the AZD1222 COVID-19 vaccine. The V gene is TRBV5-5 and the J gene is TRBJ2-1, with a tentative D gene TRBD2 over 6 matching bases. The sequencing used peripheral blood, collected 28 days after the second AZD1222 dose. Read as DNA, the sequence is TGTGCCAGCACTCGGGCCCCGGGGGAGGATGAGCAGTTCTTC. It is translated as CASTRAPGEDEQFF.